A selection of T cell receptor beta chains follows, all from one sample in a study of blood T cell repertoires in COVID-19. Sequencing used immunoSEQ multiplex PCR; TCRdb keeps in-frame clones, though not all of them. Of approximately 85,000 clones in the sample, about 92% are singletons; the top ten hold about 6.3%. Sequencing used peripheral blood. These receptors originate from a woman aged 55 to 70 with active COVID-19. Each CDR3 is given with its conserved first and last residue. Fields, in order: V gene, J gene, clone size, D gene, CDR3 DNA, CDR3 protein. D genes are given only for firm matches. Not all rows give a size; the values are once, few, many and, for expanded clones, a class.

>TRBV12-3/TRBV12-4|TRBJ1-2|NA|NA
TGTGCCAGCAGCCAACAGGGTACCTATGGCTACACCTTC
CASSQQGTYGYTF
>TRBV7-2|TRBJ2-1|NA|NA
TGTGCCAGCAGCCCCTCGCAGGGCTCCTACAATGAGCAGTTCTTC
CASSPSQGSYNEQFF
>TRBV27|TRBJ1-5|NA|NA
TGTGCCAGCAGTCCCCAACTCGGGCAGCCCCAGCATTTT
CASSPQLGQPQHF
>TRBV15|TRBJ2-3|NA|NA
TGTGCCACCAGGCCGGCGGGGACTAGCACAGATACGCAGTATTTT
CATRPAGTSTDTQYF
>TRBV7-6|TRBJ2-1|once|NA
TGTGCCAGCAGCTTAGGATTTCTGCAACCTAAGTGGCAGTTCTTC
CASSLGFLQPKWQFF
>TRBV3-1/TRBV3-2|TRBJ2-5|NA|TRBD2
TGTGCCAGCAGCCAAGGCGGGGGGGCCCAAGAGACCCAGTACTTC
CASSQGGGAQETQYF
>TRBV28|TRBJ2-5|NA|TRBD2
TGTGCCAGCAGTGACTTGCGGCTAGCGGCCCACCAAGAGACCCAGTACTTC
CASSDLRLAAHQETQYF
>TRBV5-3|TRBJ2-3|NA|TRBD2
TGTGCCAGAAGCTTGGGACTAGCGGGGTGCACAGATACGCAGTATTTT
CARSLGLAGCTDTQYF
>TRBV18|TRBJ2-5|NA|NA
TGTGCCAGCTCCCCTACTCCGTACCAAGAGACTCAGTACTTC
CASSPTPYQETQYF
>TRBV29-1|TRBJ1-1|NA|NA
TGCAGCGTTGAAGGGACCCAGAGGGAGACTGAAGCTTTCTTT
CSVEGTQRETEAFF
>TRBV5-1|TRBJ1-5|NA|NA
TGCGCCAGCAGCTTAGAAGGGACAAACAATCAGCCCCAGCATTTT
CASSLEGTNNQPQHF
>TRBV7-2|TRBJ2-3|NA|TRBD2
TGTGCCAGCAGCCCCCGGACTAGCAGAGGCACAGATACGCAGTATTTT
CASSPRTSRGTDTQYF
>TRBV3-1/TRBV3-2|TRBJ1-2|NA|NA
TGTGCCAGCAGCCAAGATGGGTGGGCTGGCTACACCTTC
CASSQDGWAGYTF
>TRBV29-1|TRBJ2-3|NA|NA
TGCAGCGTTGCACACGCTAGCACAGATACGCAGTATTTT
CSVAHASTDTQYF
>TRBV4-1|TRBJ2-4|NA|TRBD2
TGCGCCAGCAGCCAAGAGCCCCCGGGACTAGCGGTTCTAGCCAAAAACATTCAGTACTTC
CASSQEPPGLAVLAKNIQYF
>TRBV2|TRBJ1-5|NA|TRBD1
TGTGCCAGCAATGCCGGGACAGGGGTGTCTAGCAATCAGCCCCAGCATTTT
CASNAGTGVSSNQPQHF
>TRBV6-1|TRBJ1-6|NA|NA
TGTGCCAGCAGTGCTTCGTCACAGGGCTATTATAATTCACCCCTCCACTTT
CASSASSQGYYNSPLHF
>TRBV19|TRBJ2-1|NA|NA
TGTGCCAGTAGTATGGAGGGCCCCGGAGGGCCCGGTAATGAGCAGTTCTTC
CASSMEGPGGPGNEQFF
>TRBV4-1|TRBJ1-5|NA|TRBD1
TGCGCCAGCAGCCTTACTTTAGACAGGGGGCGCAATCAGCCCCAGCATTTT
CASSLTLDRGRNQPQHF
>TRBV3-1/TRBV3-2|TRBJ2-7|NA|TRBD1
TGTGCCAGCAGCCAGACAGGGGTAGACTACGAGCAGTACTTC
CASSQTGVDYEQYF
>TRBV5-4|TRBJ1-6|few|TRBD1
TGTGCCAGCAGCTTGGACGGACAGGGCTCACCCCTCCACTTT
CASSLDGQGSPLHF
>TRBV28|TRBJ2-5|NA|NA
TGTGCCAGCAGCCCGGACAGCCCCACACAAGAGACCCAGTACTTC
CASSPDSPTQETQYF
>TRBV5-5|TRBJ2-7|NA|NA
TGTGCCAGCAGCTTGGCCACAGGGATTACCTACGAGCAGTACTTC
CASSLATGITYEQYF
>TRBV10-3|TRBJ1-4|NA|TRBD1
TGTGCCAGCCAGGGGGGACAGGATGAAAAACTGTTTTTT
CASQGGQDEKLFF
>TRBV6-6|TRBJ1-5|NA|NA
TGTGCCAGCACCCCGGGCGGGGCTTATAGCAATCAGCCCCAGCATTTT
CASTPGGAYSNQPQHF